Following are 17 T cell receptor beta chains from one sample sequenced in a study of control samples from healthy donors and cancer patients. The assay was immunoSEQ multiplex PCR, and TCRdb's table has in-frame clones only and misses some. The sample carries about 50,000 clones, 94% recorded once. Material for sequencing was blood. The source of these receptors is a man aged 30-40 years in good health.

This clone was observed a single time. The chain couples TRBV6-5 to TRBJ2-7, with D perhaps given as TRBD1 or TRBD2 (7 bases each). This CDR3 region has 14 residues. Trimming shortened V by 6 bases and J by 6 bases, and 18 bases separated the two germline ends. Per germline, CDR1 MNHEY and CDR2 SVGAGI. The CDR3 sequence is CASRVWEGAAEQYF. The DNA of the CDR3 is TGTGCCAGCAGAGTTTGGGAGGGGGCGGCCGAGCAGTACTTC.

The chain employs TRBV3-1 (or the pseudogene TRBV3-2) and TRBJ1-4, with D possibly being TRBD1 (6 bases). The germline V gene encodes CDR1 LGHDT and CDR2 YNNKEL (reference sequence). V lost 1 base and J lost 5, with 11 bases in between. This CDR3 is 15 amino acids long. CDR3 amino acids: CASSQATGRNEKLFF. As DNA, the CDR3 is TGTGCCAGCAGCCAAGCTACAGGGCGGAATGAAAAACTGTTTTTT.

The gene calls are TRBV29-1 and TRBJ1-1; the D gene is possibly TRBD1 (5 bases). The CDR3 runs to 14 residues. V lost 8 bases and J lost 4, with 20 bases in between. Germline CDR1 reads SQVTM; CDR2 reads ANQGSEA. CDR3 sequence reads: CSTTSRVEGTEAFF. The CDR3 nucleotides read TGCAGCACGACCAGCAGGGTGGAGGGCACTGAAGCTTTCTTT.

J is TRBJ1-2 and V is TRBV4-3; perhaps TRBD1 as D (5 bases). Trimming stripped 0 bases from V and 4 bases from J, with 12 bases between. This CDR3 comprises 15 residues. Germline lookup yields CDR1 LGHNA and CDR2 YSLEER. CDR3 coding DNA: TGCGCCAGCAGCCAAGATCGGGGGTTTGGCTATGGCTACACCTTC. This codes for CASSQDRGFGYGYTF.

This clone was found once. The chain combines TRBV28 with TRBJ2-5; 8 bases align to TRBD2. The length of the CDR3 is 16 residues. Trimming took 4 bases from V and 1 from J; bases not matched to a gene: 8. Germline V CDR1 and CDR2: MDHEN, SYDVKM. CDR3 DNA sequence: TGTGCCAGCAGTTGGCGGGCGGGAGGCACCCAAGAGACCCAGTACTTC. This translates into CASSWRAGGTQETQYF.

V gene TRBV23-1 combines with J gene TRBJ2-6, with no clear D. TRBV23-1 is classed as an ORF, of uncertain function. The length of the CDR3 is 15 residues. The V end lost 1 base, the J end lost 1 base, and 5 bases lay between the germline ends. CDR3 coding DNA: TGCGCCAGCAGTCAATGGGAATCTGGGGCCAACGTCCTGACTTTC. Encoded protein: CASSQWESGANVLTF.

The chain is built from TRBV6-6 and TRBJ2-1; 8 positions match TRBD2. The CDR3 extends over 15 amino acids. The J segment lost 3 bases and the V segment lost 5 bases, leaving 6 bases of the junction unmatched. CDR1 and CDR2 from the germline V gene are MNHNY and SVGAGI (reference sequence). The CDR3 DNA is TGTGCCAGCAGTCCCGGGACTAGTCGCTACAATGAGCAGTTCTTC. Its protein product is CASSPGTSRYNEQFF.

The rearrangement links TRBV20-1 to TRBJ2-7; D is undetermined. The CDR3 is 11 residues long. Trimming cost V 6 bases and J 2 bases, with 8 bases left between them. Per germline, CDR1 DFQATT and CDR2 SNEGSKA (reference sequence). In DNA, the CDR3 is TGCAGTGCGACTCGAACCTACGAGCAGTACTTC. This codes for CSATRTYEQYF.

The gene calls are TRBV19 and TRBJ1-1; TRBD1 aligns across 8 bases. The CDR3 has 15 residues. V dropped 5 bases and J dropped 4; count of bases not matched to a gene: 9. Germline CDR1 is LNHDA and CDR2 is SQIVND (reference sequence). The CDR3 DNA sequence: TGTGCCAGTAGTGCCATCGACAGGGGAAGCACTGAAGCTTTCTTT. As protein: CASSAIDRGSTEAFF.

The V and J genes are TRBV6-5 and TRBJ2-7, with 11 bases identical to TRBD1. Germline V gene sequence: CDR1 MNHEY, CDR2 SVGAGI. This CDR3 spans 14 amino acids. V trimming: 2 bases; J trimming: 3 bases; junction bases outside the gene matches: 0. CDR3 in amino acids: CASSYGTGGYEQYF. CDR3 bases: TGTGCCAGCAGTTACGGGACAGGGGGCTACGAGCAGTACTTC.

V gene TRBV11-2 combines with J gene TRBJ2-3; D remains unclear. Germline loops: CDR1 SGHAT, CDR2 FQNNGV. This CDR3 has 13 residues. V gave up 4 bases and J gave up 2 bases, with 7 bases separating them. CDR3 protein: CASSSDYTDTQYF. Here the CDR3 DNA reads TGTGCCAGCAGCTCTGATTACACAGATACGCAGTATTTT.

The chain is built from TRBV28 and TRBJ2-1, with 7 bases matching TRBD1. Trimming at V came to 5 bases and at J to 5 bases, leaving 6 bases not matched to a gene. The CDR3 is 14 amino acids. Germline lookup yields CDR1 MDHEN and CDR2 SYDVKM. The CDR3 DNA reads TGTGCCAGCAGTCCCGGACAGGAGCACAATGAGCAGTTCTTC. Protein: CASSPGQEHNEQFF.

The gene calls are TRBV20-1 and TRBJ2-5, with 8 bases fitting TRBD1. CDR1 DFQATT and CDR2 SNEGSKA come from the germline V gene (reference sequence). V gave up 3 bases and J gave up 2 bases; unmatched junction bases: 5. The CDR3 sequence is 14 residues long. The DNA for the CDR3 is TGCAGTGCTAGTAGACAGGGGAAGCAAGAGACCCAGTACTTC. This encodes CSASRQGKQETQYF.

The chain joins TRBV9 to TRBJ2-5; D perhaps matches TRBD2 (7 bases). The CDR3 is 15 residues long. Germline loops: CDR1 SGDLS, CDR2 YYNGEE. Deletions cut 4 bases from V and 4 bases from J, with 17 bases between. The CDR3, as DNA: TGTGCCAGCAGCCGCGCAAGGGGGGGAGGAGAGACCCAGTACTTC. Residues: CASSRARGGGETQYF. Supplemented by reference TRBV9 and TRBJ2-5, the full variable domain reads DSGVTQTPKHLITATGQRVTLRCSPRSGDLSVYWYQQSLDQGLQFLIQYYNGEERAKGNILERFSAQQFPDLHSELNLSSLELGDSALYFCASSRARGGGETQYFGPGTRLLVL.

The V call is TRBV7-2, the J call TRBJ1-6; no reliable D call. There are 16 residues in the CDR3. Trimming shortened V by 6 bases and J by 5 bases, and 17 bases separated the two germline ends. From germline, CDR1 is SGHTA and CDR2 FQGNSA. The CDR3 DNA reads TGTGCCAGCAGACTAGAGGATTCCGGGAATAATTCACCCCTCCACTTT. It codes for CASRLEDSGNNSPLHF.

The chain joins TRBV6-2 or TRBV6-3 to TRBJ1-1; no firm D call. The CDR3 has 13 residues. Germline-derived CDR1 and CDR2 are MNHEY and SVGEGT. Trimming shortened V by 0 bases and J by 2 bases, and 4 bases separated the two germline ends. CDR3 region: CASSYSDNTEAFF. The CDR3, as DNA: TGTGCCAGCAGTTACTCGGACAACACTGAAGCTTTCTTT.

The chain couples TRBV7-3 to TRBJ2-6, with D perhaps given as TRBD1 or TRBD2 (5 bases each). Trimming removed 0 bases from V and 2 bases from J, with 14 bases in between. Per germline, CDR1 SGHTA and CDR2 FQGTGA. The length of the CDR3 is 18 residues. CDR3 in DNA: TGTGCCAGCAGCTTAACTCAGGGAGTTAGCCCTGGGGCCAACGTCCTGACTTTC. Translating it yields CASSLTQGVSPGANVLTF.